The 13 T cell receptor beta chains reported below all come from one sample, sequenced in a study of blood T cell repertoires in COVID-19. The protocol was immunoSEQ multiplex PCR, while the TCRdb copy is restricted to in-frame clones and leaves out a portion. This table has under 200,000 clones, approximately 84% appearing once. What was sequenced was peripheral blood. These receptors were collected from a woman of 80 years or more with acute or convalescent COVID-19.

The chain uses TRBV7-3 and TRBJ1-1; D not certain. The CDR3 totals 16 residues. With 4 bases removed from V and 5 bases from J, the gap between germline ends came to 20 bases. Germline lookup yields CDR1 SGHTA and CDR2 FQGTGA. CDR3 DNA: TGTGCCAGCAGCTCCCACCGGGGAGCGGGGAGGACTGAAGCTTTCTTT. Translating gives CASSSHRGAGRTEAFF.

V usage is TRBV6-2 or TRBV6-3 and J usage is TRBJ2-1; 11 positions match TRBD2. The trim removed 2 bases at V and 10 bases at J, leaving 4 bases unmatched. The germline gives CDR1 MNHEY, CDR2 SVGEGT. There are 14 residues in the CDR3. In DNA, the CDR3 is TGTGCCAGCAGTTACGCCGGGACTAGCGGCGAGCAGTTCTTC. Protein product: CASSYAGTSGEQFF.

This sequence joins TRBV7-2 and TRBJ2-3; D is undetermined. CDR1 is SGHTA, CDR2 FQGNSA, per germline. The CDR3 totals 14 residues. V lost 3 bases and J lost 6, with 13 bases in between. As DNA, the CDR3 is TGTGCCAGCAGCTTCGGCGGAGCGCGGGATACGCAGTATTTT. Amino acids: CASSFGGARDTQYF.

This clone appeared a few times. The chain links TRBV4-3 to TRBJ1-6; maybe TRBD1 (5 bases). V was trimmed by 0 bases and J by 6 bases, leaving 12 bases between them. Germline V lookup: CDR1 LGHNA, CDR2 YSLEER. The CDR3 spans 16 residues. The CDR3 reads CASSQESRQTNSPLHF. The CDR3 DNA is TGCGCCAGCAGCCAAGAGTCCCGACAGACTAATTCACCCCTCCACTTT.

The J gene is TRBJ2-1, the V gene TRBV2; a weak D match, TRBD2 (5 bases). The germline V and J ends were trimmed by 6 bases and 0 bases, with 12 bases remaining between them. CDR1 and CDR2 (germline): SNHLY, FYNNEI. The CDR3 sequence is 15 residues long. This chain's CDR3 is CASSLEEASYNEQFF. The CDR3 coding sequence is TGTGCCAGCAGCTTGGAGGAGGCCTCCTACAATGAGCAGTTCTTC.

This clone has only a few counts. The rearrangement joins TRBV4-2 to TRBJ2-5, with 8 bases lining up with TRBD2. Trimming at V came to 0 bases and at J to 4 bases, leaving 4 bases not matched to a gene. The CDR3 extends over 15 amino acids. Germline loops: CDR1 LGHNA, CDR2 YNFKEQ. CDR3 protein: CASSQEFLAGETQYF. CDR3 coding DNA: TGTGCCAGCAGCCAAGAATTTCTAGCGGGAGAGACCCAGTACTTC.

The genes are TRBV4-3 and TRBJ2-3, with D maybe TRBD2 (5 bases). The CDR3 consists of 16 residues. Germline CDR1 LGHNA, CDR2 YSLEER. V dropped 3 bases and J dropped 1 base, with 14 bases sitting between them. In nucleotides, the CDR3 is TGCGCCAGCAGCCAGTCCCTAAGGCGGGGCACAGATACGCAGTATTTT. Amino acids: CASSQSLRRGTDTQYF.

This chain connects TRBV11-2 to TRBJ1-1; TRBD1 matches 9 bases. J gave up 3 bases and V 6 bases, and 5 bases lay outside the gene matches. The germline V gene encodes CDR1 SGHAT and CDR2 FQNNGV. CDR3 length: 14 residues. The CDR3 bases are TGTGCCAGCAGTTACGGACAGGGGTACACTGAAGCTTTCTTT. Its translation is CASSYGQGYTEAFF.

This clone was counted only a few times. The chain recombines TRBV19 with TRBJ1-6; 7 bases map to TRBD1. The CDR3 loop spans 15 amino acids. CDR1 and CDR2 from the germline V gene are LNHDA and SQIVND (reference sequence). The V gene end was trimmed by 3 bases and the J gene end by 7 bases; junction bases not matched to a gene: 6. The CDR3 DNA reads as TGTGCCAGTAGTATGGGACAGTTAATCAATTCACCCCTCCACTTT. Translation gives CASSMGQLINSPLHF.

The V call is TRBV7-3, the J call TRBJ2-1, with D maybe TRBD2 (6 bases). Germline CDR1 is SGHTA and CDR2 is FQGTGA. The CDR3 has 15 residues. Trimming shortened V by 4 bases and J by 4 bases, and 14 bases separated the two germline ends. The CDR3 coding sequence is TGTGCCAGCAGCTCGGGACTTCTAACGTACAATGAGCAGTTCTTC. This codes for CASSSGLLTYNEQFF.

This clone was counted a single time. The V call is TRBV5-1, the J call TRBJ1-5, with 8 bases fitting TRBD1. Germline V gene sequence: CDR1 SGHRS, CDR2 YFSETQ. The CDR3 length is 15 residues. Trimming at V came to 4 bases and at J to 7 bases, leaving 10 bases not matched to a gene. The CDR3 region is CASSPTGAREQPQHF. CDR3 in DNA: TGCGCCAGCAGCCCGACAGGGGCCAGGGAGCAGCCCCAGCATTTT.

This clone was observed a single time. The V and J genes are TRBV7-8 and TRBJ2-2; 9 bases align to TRBD2. This CDR3 is built from 17 residues. Trimming removed 5 bases from V and 4 bases from J; junction bases left unmatched: 11. The V gene's germline CDR1 is SGHVS and CDR2 FQNEAQ. The CDR3 region has the DNA TGTGCCAGCAGCCCCCGCGCTAGCGGGATTACCACCGGGGAGCTGTTTTTT. Protein: CASSPRASGITTGELFF.

The chain joins TRBV19 to TRBJ1-1; 7 bases map to TRBD1. Germline V gives CDR1 LNHDA, CDR2 SQIVND (reference sequence). This CDR3 has 14 residues. V was pared by 6 bases and J by 0 bases, with 4 bases of the junction left unmatched. The CDR3 loop reads CASRNRGMNTEAFF. The DNA of the CDR3 is TGTGCCAGTAGGAACAGGGGCATGAACACTGAAGCTTTCTTT.